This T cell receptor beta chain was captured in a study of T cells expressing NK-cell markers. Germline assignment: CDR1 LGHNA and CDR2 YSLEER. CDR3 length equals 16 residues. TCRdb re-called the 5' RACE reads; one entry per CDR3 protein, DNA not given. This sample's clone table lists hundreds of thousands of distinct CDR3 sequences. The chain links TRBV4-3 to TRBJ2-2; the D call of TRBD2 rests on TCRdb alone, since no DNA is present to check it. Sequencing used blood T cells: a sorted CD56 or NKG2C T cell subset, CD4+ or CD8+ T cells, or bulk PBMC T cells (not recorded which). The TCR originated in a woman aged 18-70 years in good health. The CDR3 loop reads CASAGRLAGGTGELFF.